This T cell receptor beta chain is from a study of blood T cell repertoires in COVID-19. Study context: Spain, Italy and the United States supplied samples that represented acute and convalescent COVID-19.

This clone came up once. Trimming at V came to 4 bases and at J to 3 bases, leaving 14 bases not matched to a gene. The CDR3 runs to 17 residues. CDR1 MGHDK and CDR2 SYGVNS come from the germline V gene. As originally analysed: Nucleated cell counts were estimated from reference gene primer amplification. Some clones are missing from TCRdb's copy, which holds only in-frame ones; the method was immunoSEQ multiplex PCR. V and J calls and clone size come straight from that table; D and trimming were deduced from the DNA. Found here are 84,000 or so clones, approximately 80% of them singletons; the top ten hold about 14%.

The sequence was obtained from an elderly woman with acute or convalescent COVID-19. J is TRBJ2-7 and V is TRBV25-1; 8 bases map to TRBD1. What was sequenced was peripheral blood. This chain's CDR3 is CASSGRTGKSADYEQYF. CDR3 nucleotide sequence: TGTGCCAGCAGTGGTAGGACAGGGAAATCGGCAGACTACGAGCAGTACTTC.